The 26 T cell receptor beta chains below all came from one sample that was sequenced in a study of neurological immune-mediated disorders. TCRdb ran MiXCR on the 5' RACE reads and lists one entry per CDR3 protein. The sample lists about 55,000 distinct CDR3 sequences, more than 4% seen once, with 2.5% to 3% in the top ten. Sequencing input: PBMCs. These receptors were obtained from a man aged 50 to 60 with multiple sclerosis.

This clonotype was counted ten times or more. CDR3 loop: CSGGGWETQYF. The CDR3 nucleotides are TGCAGTGGGGGGGGATGGGAGACCCAGTACTTC. The chain joins TRBV20-1 to TRBJ2-5, with TRBD2 identical over 7 bases. The CDR3 sequence is 11 residues long. Trimming took 7 bases from V and 5 from J; bases not matched to a gene: 4. CDR1 is DFQATT and CDR2 is SNEGSKA in the germline V gene (reference sequence).

This clonotype has a count of ten or more. The chain has TRBV10-2 and TRBJ2-1; the D gene is possibly TRBD2 (6 bases). The CDR3 is 16 residues long. Between the trimmed V and J ends, which lost 0 bases and 6 bases, there was a span of 15 bases. Germline CDR1 and CDR2: WSHSY and SAAADI. CDR3 coding DNA: TGCGCCAGCAGTGAGTCGGAGACGGGAGTCGGCAATGAGCAGTTCTTC. Its translation is CASSESETGVGNEQFF.

This clonotype has a count of ten or more. The V and J genes are TRBV25-1 and TRBJ2-7, with 8 bases matching TRBD1. Germline CDR1 reads MGHDK; CDR2 reads SYGVNS. The CDR3 consists of 16 residues. V was pared by 1 base and J by 3 bases, with 8 bases of the junction left unmatched. The CDR3: CASSEFEVTGVYEQYF. The DNA of the CDR3 is TGTGCCAGCAGTGAATTTGAAGTGACAGGGGTCTACGAGCAGTACTTC.

A note on this clonotype: This may arise from a read error, as a much more abundant clone is one base away. The chain couples TRBV30 to TRBJ1-4; D call uncertain. The CDR3 spans 13 residues. Deletions cut 1 base from V and 3 bases from J, with 6 bases between. Germline values: CDR1 GTSNPN, CDR2 SVGIG (reference sequence). The CDR3 nucleotides read TGTGCCTGGAGTGGAAAGGCTAATGAAAAACTGTTTTTT. It encodes CAWSGKANEKLFF.

Ten or more counts support this clonotype. The rearrangement joins TRBV5-1 to TRBJ2-7, with TRBD2 matching 9 bases. The CDR3 has 17 amino acids. The junction had 11 bases not matched to a gene; V was cut back by 2 bases and J by 2 bases. Germline CDR1 is SGHRS and CDR2 is YFSETQ. Written as DNA, the CDR3 is TGCGCCAGCAGCTTCTACTACCCGGGACTAGCACCCTACGAGCAGTACTTC. Its translation: CASSFYYPGLAPYEQYF.

This clonotype was observed many times. This chain links TRBV12-3 or TRBV12-4 with TRBJ1-1; D unresolved. V gave up 5 bases and J gave up 6 bases, with 16 bases separating them. The CDR3 consists of 14 residues. The CDR3 region has the DNA TGTGCCAGCAGTCTCCCTCGGGGTATCTCTGAAGCTTTCTTT. This translates into CASSLPRGISEAFF.

This clonotype has just a few counts. This sequence joins TRBV5-1 and TRBJ2-1; 7 bases align to TRBD1. V trimming: 0 bases; J trimming: 2 bases; junction bases outside the gene matches: 2. This CDR3 is built from 15 residues. Germline V lookup: CDR1 SGHRS, CDR2 YFSETQ. The CDR3 bases are TGCGCCAGCAGCTTGGCGGGACAGACCTACAATGAGCAGTTCTTC. This gives the protein CASSLAGQTYNEQFF.

This clonotype was seen ten or more times. V gene TRBV5-1 combines with J gene TRBJ2-5; 7 nucleotides line up with TRBD1. Germline assignment: CDR1 SGHRS and CDR2 YFSETQ. Germline trimming cut 2 bases from V and 3 bases from J; bases unmatched to any gene: 1. The CDR3 runs 13 residues. Here the CDR3 DNA reads TGCGCCAGCAGCTTCACAGGGGAAGAGACCCAGTACTTC. Translated, it gives CASSFTGEETQYF.

This clonotype was detected many times. CDR3 coding DNA: TGCGCCAGCAGCCGCCTCTTGGTGAACACTGAAGCTTTCTTT. It translates to CASSRLLVNTEAFF. The chain recombines TRBV4-1 with TRBJ1-1; D ambiguous. Germline CDR1 MGHRA, CDR2 YSYEKL. This CDR3 spans 14 amino acids. V shed 4 bases and J shed 0 bases, with 9 bases lying between them.

The table lists this clonotype with many counts. The chain is built from TRBV28 and TRBJ1-2, with 7 bases identical to TRBD1. The CDR3 totals 13 residues. Germline V lookup: CDR1 MDHEN, CDR2 SYDVKM. Trimming removed 5 bases from V and 2 bases from J; junction bases left unmatched: 2. The CDR3 sequence is CASSPTGNYGYTF. DNA for the CDR3: TGTGCCAGCAGTCCGACAGGGAACTATGGCTACACCTTC.

CDR3 in DNA: TGTGCCAGCTCGCCCCCGGGACTAGCGGGATACGAGCAGTACTTC. It yields the protein CASSPPGLAGYEQYF. The chain carries TRBV18 and TRBJ2-7; 13 nucleotides align to TRBD2. V gave up 6 bases and J gave up 4 bases; unmatched junction bases: 6. The CDR3 loop spans 15 amino acids. CDR1 and CDR2 (germline): KGHSH, LQKENI.

The chain recombines TRBV7-6 with TRBJ2-5; D remains unclear. Germline CDR1 and CDR2: SGHVS and FNYEAQ. V gave up 1 base and J gave up 2 bases, with 11 bases separating them. The CDR3 is made up of 15 amino acids. CDR3 amino acids: CASSLVSLSQETQYF. The CDR3 DNA follows: TGTGCCAGCAGCTTAGTCTCATTAAGTCAAGAGACCCAGTACTTC.

The sample holds many counts of this clonotype. This chain joins TRBV20-1 and TRBJ2-1; unclear D gene. The CDR3 runs 13 residues. Trimming left V 1 base short and J 12 bases short, with 16 bases between. Germline V gene lookup returns CDR1 DFQATT and CDR2 SNEGSKA (reference sequence). The CDR3 DNA reads TGCAGTGCTAGAGTCTCCCAAATGAGTTGGCAGTTCTTC. This sequence encodes CSARVSQMSWQFF.

At least ten counts were recorded for this clonotype. The V gene is TRBV7-9, the J gene TRBJ2-5; a possible D gene is TRBD1 (5 bases). From germline, CDR1 is SEHNR and CDR2 FQNEAQ (reference sequence). V gave up 7 bases and J gave up 2 bases, with 14 bases separating them. The CDR3 spans 14 residues. The CDR3 DNA reads TGTGCCAGCATCCCACCAGGACAACAAGAGACCCAGTACTTC. Translated: CASIPPGQQETQYF.

This clonotype was observed many times. The V and J genes are TRBV7-8 and TRBJ2-7; D is ambiguous. CDR1 and CDR2 from the germline V gene are SGHVS and FQNEAQ. V lost 1 base to trimming and J lost 6 bases, with 19 bases between them. The CDR3 totals 16 residues. The CDR3 DNA is TGTGCCAGCAGCTTAGTGTTCCCCCCTGGAGTGCTCGAGCAGTACTTC. This encodes CASSLVFPPGVLEQYF.

This clonotype was seen ten or more times. The genes are TRBV21-1 and TRBJ2-1; the table's TRBD2 call for D was not verified on the DNA. TRBV21-1 is classified as a pseudogene. The CDR3 runs 19 residues. CDR3 nucleotide sequence: TGTGCCAGCAGCAGAGAGTGGTGGGGAGAAGGTGGCTGGTACAATGAGCAGTTCTTC. Translated: CASSREWWGEGGWYNEQFF.

This clonotype was seen at least ten times. This chain uses TRBV4-1 with TRBJ2-1; 9 nucleotides align to TRBD2. Germline-derived CDR1 and CDR2 are MGHRA and YSYEKL. The CDR3 extends over 17 amino acids. J was trimmed by 0 bases and V by 3 bases; bases with no gene match: 6. The DNA of the CDR3 is TGCGCCAGCAGCCACCGACTAGCGGAAGCCTCCTACAATGAGCAGTTCTTC. It translates to CASSHRLAEASYNEQFF.

This clonotype was detected many times. This chain connects TRBV9 to TRBJ2-7; D is uncertain. The CDR3 sequence is 14 residues long. V lost 0 bases and J lost 3, with 10 bases in between. Germline V gene data show CDR1 as SGDLS and CDR2 as YYNGEE. The CDR3 DNA follows: TGTGCCAGCAGCGTAGAATCTCTTAGCTACGAGCAGTACTTC. Translated: CASSVESLSYEQYF.

This clonotype was recorded at least ten times. The chain joins TRBV20-1 to TRBJ2-2; a weak D match, TRBD2 (5 bases). The V and J ends lost 5 bases and 6 bases respectively, with 16 bases between them. This CDR3 region has 14 residues. CDR1 is DFQATT and CDR2 is SNEGSKA in the germline V gene (reference sequence). The CDR3 coding sequence is TGCAGTGCTCCTCGACGGGGTCTAGCCGGGGAGCTGTTTTTT. Its protein product is CSAPRRGLAGELFF.

This clonotype was counted many times. The chain has TRBV11-2 and TRBJ2-5; no firm D call. Trimming pared 1 base from V and 5 bases from J, leaving 11 bases between. The germline CDR1 and CDR2 sequences are SGHAT and FQNNGV. This CDR3 is 14 amino acids long. The CDR3: CASSLGYGWETQYF. CDR3 coding DNA: TGTGCCAGCAGCTTAGGTTACGGGTGGGAGACCCAGTACTTC.

On this clonotype: The CDR3 carries no conserved terminal phenylalanine or tryptophan, so it likely arises from a read error. This chain joins TRBV29-1 and TRBJ1-2; D gene unclear. The CDR3 has 14 residues. Trimming pared 0 bases from V and 2 bases from J, leaving 10 bases between. Germline V gene sequence: CDR1 SQVTM, CDR2 ANQGSEA. The CDR3 spells CSVEEAPGNYGYTN. The CDR3 DNA is TGCAGCGTTGAAGAGGCCCCTGGCAACTATGGCTACACCAAC.

In its sample, this clonotype was seen many times. This chain connects TRBV18 to TRBJ2-5; possibly TRBD1 for D (6 bases). The V and J ends lost 3 bases and 2 bases respectively, with 13 bases between them. CDR1 is KGHSH, CDR2 LQKENI, per germline. CDR3 length: 15 amino acids. CDR3 loop: CASSPMDRSQETQYF. CDR3 DNA sequence: TGTGCCAGCTCACCTATGGACAGAAGTCAAGAGACCCAGTACTTC.

This clonotype was seen at least ten times. The rearrangement joins TRBV29-1 to TRBJ2-7, with D perhaps TRBD2 (5 bases). Germline V gene sequence: CDR1 SQVTM, CDR2 ANQGSEA. The length of the CDR3 is 13 residues. V lost 6 bases to trimming and J lost 5 bases, with 17 bases between them. CDR3 in amino acids: CSVLWGAADEQYF. Here the CDR3 DNA reads TGCAGCGTCCTCTGGGGAGCGGCGGACGAGCAGTACTTC.

The sample holds many counts of this clonotype. This chain joins TRBV5-1 and TRBJ2-5; D is unclear. Looked up from germline, CDR1 is SGHRS and CDR2 is YFSETQ. V was shortened by 4 bases and J by 2 bases, with 6 bases between the two germline ends. The CDR3 is 12 amino acids. The CDR3 loop reads CASSTSQETQYF. The DNA for the CDR3 is TGCGCCAGCAGCACATCTCAAGAGACCCAGTACTTC.

About this clonotype itself: A much larger clonotype is one base distant, so this may be a read error. The V gene is TRBV20-1, the J gene TRBJ2-3, with 8 bases aligning to TRBD2. Looked up from germline, CDR1 is DFQATT and CDR2 is SNEGSKA (reference sequence). Trimming took 8 bases from V and 1 from J; bases not matched to a gene: 8. This CDR3 is built from 14 residues. The CDR3 loop reads CSTPSAGGTDTQYF. DNA for the CDR3: TGCAGTACCCCCTCAGCGGGGGGCACAGATACGCAGTATTTT.

In this sample, this clonotype turned up many times. The chain links TRBV7-2 to TRBJ2-2; a possible D gene is TRBD2 (7 bases). Trimming removed 6 bases from V and 7 bases from J, with 15 bases in between. The CDR3 sequence is 14 residues long. Germline assignment: CDR1 SGHTA and CDR2 FQGNSA. CDR3: CASRPGGLNGELFF. The CDR3 DNA follows: TGTGCCAGCAGACCCGGGGGGCTGAACGGGGAGCTGTTTTTT.